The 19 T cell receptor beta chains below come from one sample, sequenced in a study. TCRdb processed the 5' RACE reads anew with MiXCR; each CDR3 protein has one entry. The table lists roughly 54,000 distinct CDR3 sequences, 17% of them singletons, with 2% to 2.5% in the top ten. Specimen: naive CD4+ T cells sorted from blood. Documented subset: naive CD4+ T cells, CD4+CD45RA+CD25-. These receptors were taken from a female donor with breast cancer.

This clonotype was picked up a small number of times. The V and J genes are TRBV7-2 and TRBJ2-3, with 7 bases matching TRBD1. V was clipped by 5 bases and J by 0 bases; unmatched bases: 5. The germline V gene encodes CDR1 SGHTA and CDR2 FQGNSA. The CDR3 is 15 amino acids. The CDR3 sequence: CASSRDRASTDTQYF. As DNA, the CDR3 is TGTGCCAGCAGCCGAGACAGGGCTAGCACAGATACGCAGTATTTT.

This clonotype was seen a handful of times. The CDR3 here is CSARAGGVEEQYF. CDR3 bases: TGCAGTGCTAGGGCGGGAGGTGTTGAGGAGCAGTACTTC. This chain uses TRBV20-1 with TRBJ2-7; 8 bases match TRBD2. This CDR3 comprises 13 residues. Germline-derived CDR1 and CDR2 are DFQATT and SNEGSKA (reference sequence). V was pared by 3 bases and J by 7 bases, with 8 bases of the junction left unmatched.

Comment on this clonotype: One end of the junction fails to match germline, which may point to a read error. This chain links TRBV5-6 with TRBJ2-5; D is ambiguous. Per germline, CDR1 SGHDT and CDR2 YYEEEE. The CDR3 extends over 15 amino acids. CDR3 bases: TGTGCCAGCAGCTTGAAGCCGGGCAGGCAAGAGACCCAGGACTTC. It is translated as CASSLKPGRQETQDF.

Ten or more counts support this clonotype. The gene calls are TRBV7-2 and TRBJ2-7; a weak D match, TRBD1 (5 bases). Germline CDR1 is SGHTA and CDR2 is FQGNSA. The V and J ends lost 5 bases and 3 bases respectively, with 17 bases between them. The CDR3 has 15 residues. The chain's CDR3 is CASSVVRGNIYEQYF. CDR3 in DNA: TGTGCCAGCAGCGTCGTTAGGGGCAATATCTACGAGCAGTACTTC.

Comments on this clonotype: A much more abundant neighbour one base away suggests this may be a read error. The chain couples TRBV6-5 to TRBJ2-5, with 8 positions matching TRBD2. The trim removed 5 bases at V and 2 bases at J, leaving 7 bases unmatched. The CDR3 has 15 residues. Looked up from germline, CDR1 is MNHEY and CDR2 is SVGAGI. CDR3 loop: CASSPPGGGQETQYF. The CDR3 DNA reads TGTGCCAGCAGTCCCCCCGGCGGGGGGCAAGAGACCCAGTACTTC.

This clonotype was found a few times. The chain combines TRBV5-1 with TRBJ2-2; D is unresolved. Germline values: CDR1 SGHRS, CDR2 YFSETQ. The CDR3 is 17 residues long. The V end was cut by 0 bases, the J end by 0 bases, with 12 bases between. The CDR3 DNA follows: TGCGCCAGCAGCTTGGGGGTGGCCGGAGCGAACACCGGGGAGCTGTTTTTT. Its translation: CASSLGVAGANTGELFF.

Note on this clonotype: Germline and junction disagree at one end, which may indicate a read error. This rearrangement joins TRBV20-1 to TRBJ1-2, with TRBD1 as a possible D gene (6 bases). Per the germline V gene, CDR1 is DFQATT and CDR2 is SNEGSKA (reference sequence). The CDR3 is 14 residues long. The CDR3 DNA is TGCGGTGCTTCCGTCGGGGGCGCTAACTATGGCTACACCTTC. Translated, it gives CGASVGGANYGYTF.

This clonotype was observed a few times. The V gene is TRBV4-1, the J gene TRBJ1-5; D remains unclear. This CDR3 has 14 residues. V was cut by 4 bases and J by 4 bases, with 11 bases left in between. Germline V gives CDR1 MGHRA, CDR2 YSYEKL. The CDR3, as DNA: TGCGCCAGCAGCCCGGTGTTAGGGAATCAGCCCCAGCATTTT. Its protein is CASSPVLGNQPQHF.

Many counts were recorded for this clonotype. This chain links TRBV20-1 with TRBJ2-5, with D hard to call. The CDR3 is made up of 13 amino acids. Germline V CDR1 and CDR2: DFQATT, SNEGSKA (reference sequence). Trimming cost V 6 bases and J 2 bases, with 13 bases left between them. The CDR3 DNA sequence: TGCAGTGCCGAGTATCAGAATCAAGAGACCCAGTACTTC. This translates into CSAEYQNQETQYF.

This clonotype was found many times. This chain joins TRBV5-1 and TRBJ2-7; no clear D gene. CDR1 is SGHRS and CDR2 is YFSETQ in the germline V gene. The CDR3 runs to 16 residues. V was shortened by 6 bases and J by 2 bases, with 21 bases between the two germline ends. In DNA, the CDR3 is TGCGCCAGCACTCTTGTCGTGGGTTCCTCCACCTACGAGCAGTACTTC. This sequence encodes CASTLVVGSSTYEQYF.

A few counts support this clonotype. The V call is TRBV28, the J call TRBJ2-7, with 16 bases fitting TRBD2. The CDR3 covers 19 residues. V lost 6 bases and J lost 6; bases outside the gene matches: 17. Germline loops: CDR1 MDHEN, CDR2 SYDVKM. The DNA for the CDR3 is TGTGCCAGCAGGCCTACCTCTTTCGGGACTAGCGGGAGGGCCAGCGAGCAGTACTTC. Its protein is CASRPTSFGTSGRASEQYF.

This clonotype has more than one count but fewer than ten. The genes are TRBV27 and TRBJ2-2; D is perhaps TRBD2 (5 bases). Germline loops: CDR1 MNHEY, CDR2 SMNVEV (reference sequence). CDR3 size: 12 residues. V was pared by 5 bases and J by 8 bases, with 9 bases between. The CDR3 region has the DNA TGTGCCAGCAGTCGCCCGGGGGGGGAGCTGTTTTTT. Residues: CASSRPGGELFF.

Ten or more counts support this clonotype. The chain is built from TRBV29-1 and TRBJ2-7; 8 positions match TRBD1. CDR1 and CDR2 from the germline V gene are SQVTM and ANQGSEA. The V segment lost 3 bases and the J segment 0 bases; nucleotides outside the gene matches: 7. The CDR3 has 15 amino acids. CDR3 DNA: TGCAGCGTTGAGTCGTGGGGACAGGTCTCCTACGAGCAGTACTTC. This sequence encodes CSVESWGQVSYEQYF.

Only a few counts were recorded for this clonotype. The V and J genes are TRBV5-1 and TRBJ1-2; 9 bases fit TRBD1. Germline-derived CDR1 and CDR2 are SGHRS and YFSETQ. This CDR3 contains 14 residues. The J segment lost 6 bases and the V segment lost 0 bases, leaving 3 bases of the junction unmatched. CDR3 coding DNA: TGCGCCAGCAGCTTGGACAGGGGGCGAGATGGCTACACCTTC. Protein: CASSLDRGRDGYTF. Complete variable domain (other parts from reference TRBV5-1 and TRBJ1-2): KAGVTQTPRYLIKTRGQQVTLSCSPISGHRSVSWYQQTPGQGLQFLFEYFSETQRNKGNFPGRFSGRQFSNSRSEMNVSTLELGDSALYLCASSLDRGRDGYTFGSGTRLTVV.

The CDR3 sequence: CASSPPGPSTDTQYF. Here the CDR3 DNA reads TGTGCCAGCAGCCCCCCGGGCCCTAGCACAGATACGCAGTATTTT. The chain joins TRBV7-9 to TRBJ2-3, with D uncertain. The CDR3 extends over 15 amino acids. Trimming took off 5 bases at V and 0 bases at J, with 12 bases between the two ends. Germline loops: CDR1 SEHNR, CDR2 FQNEAQ (reference sequence).

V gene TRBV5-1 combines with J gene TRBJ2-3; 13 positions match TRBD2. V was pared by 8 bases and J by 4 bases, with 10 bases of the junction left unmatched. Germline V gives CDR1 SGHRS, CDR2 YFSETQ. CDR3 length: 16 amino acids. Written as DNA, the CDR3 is TGCGCCAGTGCTCCGGGACTAGCGGGGAGCCCAGATACGCAGTATTTT. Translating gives CASAPGLAGSPDTQYF.

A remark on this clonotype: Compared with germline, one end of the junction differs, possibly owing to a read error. The chain's CDR3 is CASSRTGPQGTQYF. CDR3 DNA: TGTGCCAGCAGCCGAACCGGGCCTCAAGGGACCCAGTACTTC. This chain uses TRBV7-2 with TRBJ2-5, with D uncertain. There are 14 residues in the CDR3. Germline V gene data show CDR1 as SGHTA and CDR2 as FQGNSA.

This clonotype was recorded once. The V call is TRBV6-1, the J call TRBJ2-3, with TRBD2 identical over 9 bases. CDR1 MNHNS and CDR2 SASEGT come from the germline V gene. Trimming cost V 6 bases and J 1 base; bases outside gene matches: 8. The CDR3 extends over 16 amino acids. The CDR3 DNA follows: TGTGCCAGCAGCGAACTCAGGACTAGCGGCACAGATACGCAGTATTTT. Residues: CASSELRTSGTDTQYF.

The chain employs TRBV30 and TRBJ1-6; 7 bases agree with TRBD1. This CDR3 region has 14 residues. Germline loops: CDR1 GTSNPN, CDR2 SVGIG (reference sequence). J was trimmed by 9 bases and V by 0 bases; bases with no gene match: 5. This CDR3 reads CAWSVRQGGSPLHF. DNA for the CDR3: TGTGCCTGGAGTGTACGACAGGGCGGTTCACCCCTCCACTTT.